This T cell receptor (beta chain) was documented in a study of T-cell reconstitution after alpha-beta-depleted transplantation in children. The CDR3 covers 14 residues. The germline CDR1 and CDR2 sequences are DFQATT and SNEGSKA (reference sequence). With V trimmed by 0 bases and J by 14 bases, 13 bases remained unmatched. Notes on the study in general: About two months after transplant, alpha-beta T cells reportedly came from several hundred expanded graft clones.

A TCRbeta library incorporating unique molecular identifiers was prepared. TCRdb re-analysed the PCR reads in MiXCR, keeping a single row per CDR3 protein. The table shows approximately 800,000 distinct CDR3 sequences, with around 15% occurring only once. Points on this clonotype: The target antigen is unknown.

The source is a male patient younger than 18 who had a stem cell transplant for acute lymphoblastic leukemia, so the T cells may come from the graft donor. Sequenced material: PBMCs, mostly from graft donor cells, taken 360 days after TCRalphabeta/CD19-depleted stem cell transplant. The J gene is TRBJ2-4, the V gene TRBV20-1; 7 bases map to TRBD1. The CDR3 bases are TGCAGTGCTAGAGATAAAACCCGGGCCCAGGGGGAGTACTTC. It is translated as CSARDKTRAQGEYF.